This T cell receptor (beta chain) is from a study of cytomegalovirus exposure and HLA in healthy donors. Overall study results and limits: It was found in a later analysis that first-cohort TCR clusters tended to co-occur in the roughly 120 validation repertoires. Investigators reported under 200 TCR beta chains as tied to cytomegalovirus.

Sequencing used immunoSEQ multiplex PCR; TCRdb keeps in-frame clones, though not all of them. The sample has roughly 50,000 clones; 90% are singletons. As to this clone: Its specificity is unknown.

Germline V lookup: CDR1 LNHNV, CDR2 YYDKDF (reference sequence). Trimming took 2 bases from V and 0 from J, leaving 6 bases between them. This CDR3 is 14 amino acids long. The sequenced sample consisted of PBMCs. The receptor was derived from a young man in good health and CMV-seronegative. V and J are TRBV15 and TRBJ2-3; no definite D call. The CDR3 sequence: CATSRLSSTDTQYF. The CDR3 DNA follows: TGTGCCACCAGCAGATTGAGTAGCACAGATACGCAGTATTTT.